This paragraph covers one T cell receptor beta chain sequence. The data were obtained in a study of monozygotic twins with inflammatory bowel disease. Germline-derived CDR1 and CDR2 are SQVTM and ANQGSEA. The CDR3 contains 15 residues. With the 5' RACE reads reprocessed, TCRdb shows one record per CDR3 protein and no DNA. The clone table shows tens of thousands of distinct CDR3 sequences, with the ten largest holding 6% to 9.5%. The receptor was derived from a human donor with ulcerative colitis or Crohn's disease, or a healthy co-twin of an affected twin (not recorded which). V is TRBV29-1 and J is TRBJ2-2; there is no DNA to check the TCRdb D call of TRBD1. Sequenced sample: blood. CDR3: CSGGTGGASTGELFF.